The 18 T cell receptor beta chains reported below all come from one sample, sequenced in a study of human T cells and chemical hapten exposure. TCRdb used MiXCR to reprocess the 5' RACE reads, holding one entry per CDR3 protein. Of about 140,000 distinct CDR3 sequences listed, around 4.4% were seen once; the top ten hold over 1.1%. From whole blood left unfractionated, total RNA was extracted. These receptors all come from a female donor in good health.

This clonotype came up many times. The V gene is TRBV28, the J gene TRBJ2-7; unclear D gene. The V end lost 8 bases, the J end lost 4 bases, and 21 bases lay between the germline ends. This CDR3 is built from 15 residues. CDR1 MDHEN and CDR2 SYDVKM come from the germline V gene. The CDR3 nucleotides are TGTGCCAGCGGGTTACGGGCACGGTCCACTTACGAGCAGTACTTC. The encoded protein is CASGLRARSTYEQYF.

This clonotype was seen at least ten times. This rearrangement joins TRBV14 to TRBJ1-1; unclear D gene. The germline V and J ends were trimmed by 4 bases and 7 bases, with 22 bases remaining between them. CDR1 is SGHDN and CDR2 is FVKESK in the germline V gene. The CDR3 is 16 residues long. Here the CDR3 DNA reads TGTGCCAGCAGCCCGACGGGGTCACTGTCTTACCGTGAAGCTTTCTTT. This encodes CASSPTGSLSYREAFF.

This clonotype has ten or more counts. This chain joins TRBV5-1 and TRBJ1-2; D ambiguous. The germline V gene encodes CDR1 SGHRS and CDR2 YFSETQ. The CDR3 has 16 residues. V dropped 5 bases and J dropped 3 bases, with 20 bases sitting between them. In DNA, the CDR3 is TGCGCCAGCAGGAACGCCTCCCCCGGGGATCACTATGGCTACACCTTC. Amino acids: CASRNASPGDHYGYTF.

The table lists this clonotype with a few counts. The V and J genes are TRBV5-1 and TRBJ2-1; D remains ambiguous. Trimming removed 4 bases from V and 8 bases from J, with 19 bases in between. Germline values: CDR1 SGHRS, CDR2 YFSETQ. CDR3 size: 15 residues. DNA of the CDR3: TGCGCCAGCAGCGAAAACCCAACGCGGACCTATGAGCAGTTCTTC. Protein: CASSENPTRTYEQFF.

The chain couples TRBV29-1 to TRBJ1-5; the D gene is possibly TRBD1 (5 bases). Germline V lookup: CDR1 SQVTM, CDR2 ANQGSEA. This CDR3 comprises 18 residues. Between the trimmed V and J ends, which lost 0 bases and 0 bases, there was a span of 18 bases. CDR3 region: CSVEDWQGPAYSNQPQHF. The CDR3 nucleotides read TGCAGCGTTGAAGATTGGCAGGGTCCGGCATATAGCAATCAGCCCCAGCATTTT.

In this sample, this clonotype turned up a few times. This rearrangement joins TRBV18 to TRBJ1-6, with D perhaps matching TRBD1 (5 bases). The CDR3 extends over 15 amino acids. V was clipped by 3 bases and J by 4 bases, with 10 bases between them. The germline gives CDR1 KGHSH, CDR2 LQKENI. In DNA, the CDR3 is TGTGCCAGCTCACCCGGGACGGGGTATAATTCACCCCTCCACTTT. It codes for CASSPGTGYNSPLHF.

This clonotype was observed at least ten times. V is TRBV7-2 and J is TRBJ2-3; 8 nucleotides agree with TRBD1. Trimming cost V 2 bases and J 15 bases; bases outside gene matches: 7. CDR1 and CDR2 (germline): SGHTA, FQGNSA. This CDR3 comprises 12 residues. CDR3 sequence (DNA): TGTGCCAGCAGCTTAACGGACAGGGTCCCATATTTT. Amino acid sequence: CASSLTDRVPYF. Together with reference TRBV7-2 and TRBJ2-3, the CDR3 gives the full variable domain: GAGVSQSPSNKVTEKGKDVELRCDPISGHTALYWYRQSLGQGLEFLIYFQGNSAPDKSGLPSDRFSAERTGGSVSTLTIQRTQQEDSAVYLCASSLTDRVPYFGPGTRLTVL.

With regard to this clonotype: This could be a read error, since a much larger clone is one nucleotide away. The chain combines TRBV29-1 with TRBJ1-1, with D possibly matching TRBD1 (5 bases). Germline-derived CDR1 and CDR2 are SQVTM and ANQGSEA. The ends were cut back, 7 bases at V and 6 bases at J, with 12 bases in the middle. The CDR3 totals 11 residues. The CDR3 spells CSGDGGSEAFF. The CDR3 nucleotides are TGCAGCGGTGATGGGGGGTCTGAAGCTTTCTTT.

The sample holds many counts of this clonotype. The chain's CDR3 is CASSHAEKLFF. Written as DNA, the CDR3 is TGCGCCAGCAGCCATGCAGAAAAACTGTTTTTT. The V call is TRBV4-3, the J call TRBJ1-4; D is unclear. V was pared by 3 bases and J by 8 bases, with 4 bases between. The germline V gene encodes CDR1 LGHNA and CDR2 YSLEER. The CDR3 runs 11 residues.

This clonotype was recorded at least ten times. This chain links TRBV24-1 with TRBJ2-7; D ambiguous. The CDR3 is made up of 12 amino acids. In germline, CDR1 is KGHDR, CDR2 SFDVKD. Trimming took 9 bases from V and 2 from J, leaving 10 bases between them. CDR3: CATHSDTYEQYF. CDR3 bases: TGTGCCACCCATTCGGATACCTACGAGCAGTACTTC.

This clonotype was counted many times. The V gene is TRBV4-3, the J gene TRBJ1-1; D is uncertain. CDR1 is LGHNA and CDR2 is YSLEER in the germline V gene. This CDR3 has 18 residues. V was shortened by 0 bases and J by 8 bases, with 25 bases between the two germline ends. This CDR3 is CASSQEVSGRASHAEAFF. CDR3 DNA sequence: TGCGCCAGCAGCCAAGAGGTGTCGGGTAGGGCCTCCCACGCGGAAGCTTTCTTT.

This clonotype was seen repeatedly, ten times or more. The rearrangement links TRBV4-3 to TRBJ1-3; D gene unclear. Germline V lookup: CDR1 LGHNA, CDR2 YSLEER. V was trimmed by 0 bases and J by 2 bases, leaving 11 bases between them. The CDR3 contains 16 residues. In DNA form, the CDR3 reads TGCGCCAGCAGCCAAGAATCGAGACGGCCTGGAAACACCATATATTTT. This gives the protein CASSQESRRPGNTIYF.

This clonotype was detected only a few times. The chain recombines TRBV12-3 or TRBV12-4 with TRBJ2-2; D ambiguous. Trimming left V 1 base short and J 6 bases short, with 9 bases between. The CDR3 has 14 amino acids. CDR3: CASSLDLSPGELFF. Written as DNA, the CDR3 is TGTGCCAGCAGTTTAGATCTTAGTCCCGGGGAGCTGTTTTTT.

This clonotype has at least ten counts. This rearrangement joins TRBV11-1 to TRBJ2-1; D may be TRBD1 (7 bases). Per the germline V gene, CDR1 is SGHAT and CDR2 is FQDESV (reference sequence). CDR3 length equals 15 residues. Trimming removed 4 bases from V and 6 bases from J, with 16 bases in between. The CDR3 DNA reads TGTGCCAGCAGCTCCTTCAGGGGGGATTCCAATGAGCAGTTCTTC. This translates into CASSSFRGDSNEQFF.

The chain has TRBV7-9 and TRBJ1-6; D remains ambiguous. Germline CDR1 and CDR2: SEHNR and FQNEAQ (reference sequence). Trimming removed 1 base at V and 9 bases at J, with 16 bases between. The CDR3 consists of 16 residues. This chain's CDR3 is CASSLVSGRRGSPLHF. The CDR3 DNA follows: TGTGCCAGCAGCTTAGTGTCCGGCCGGCGCGGTTCACCCCTCCACTTT.

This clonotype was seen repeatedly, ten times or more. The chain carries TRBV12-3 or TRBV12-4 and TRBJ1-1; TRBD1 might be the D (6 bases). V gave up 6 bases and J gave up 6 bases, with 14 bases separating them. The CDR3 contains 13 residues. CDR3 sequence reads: CASRAEGGPEAFF. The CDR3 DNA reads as TGTGCCAGCAGAGCTGAGGGGGGCCCTGAAGCTTTCTTT.

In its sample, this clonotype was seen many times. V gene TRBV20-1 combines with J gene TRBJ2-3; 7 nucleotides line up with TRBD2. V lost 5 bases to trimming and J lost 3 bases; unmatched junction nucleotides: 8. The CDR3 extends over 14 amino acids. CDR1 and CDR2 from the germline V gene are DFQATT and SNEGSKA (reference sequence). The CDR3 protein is CSAFRGVGTDTQYF. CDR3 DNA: TGCAGTGCTTTTCGGGGGGTTGGGACAGATACGCAGTATTTT.

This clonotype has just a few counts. The chain's CDR3 is CAISPGGAGVLAKNIQYF. Written as DNA, the CDR3 is TGTGCCATCAGCCCAGGGGGCGCGGGGGTCCTAGCCAAAAACATTCAGTACTTC. The chain combines TRBV10-3 with TRBJ2-4, with TRBD1 as a possible D gene (8 bases). With 6 bases removed from V and 0 bases from J, the gap between germline ends came to 21 bases. Germline CDR1 ENHRY, CDR2 SYGVKD. The length of the CDR3 is 18 residues.